This T cell receptor (beta chain) was identified in a study of shared clonotypes between healthy human individuals. The trim removed 0 bases at V and 6 bases at J, leaving 5 bases unmatched. The CDR3 is 16 amino acids. Germline assignment: CDR1 LNHDA and CDR2 SQIVND (reference sequence). Several immunoSEQ 96-well plates shared each subset's DNA, each plate a replicate. The method was immunoSEQ multiplex PCR; TCRdb's version includes in-frame clones alone and lacks a portion of them. The sample records approximately 1,000,000 clones, roughly 77% being singletons. CD45RA-negative memory and CD45RA+ naive subsets were split from the CD4+ cells. Study-wide points: The authors expected sequencing depth to affect clonotype sharing among donors. Between a few donors, naive CD4 clonotypes were shared at a level of about 5%.

As for this clone: Its target is not known.

The chain has TRBV19 and TRBJ2-2, with 9 bases identical to TRBD2. The sequenced sample was memory CD4+ T cells from PBMCs. As for subset: CD45RA-negative fraction. This receptor was obtained from a man aged 18 to 30 in good health. Some clones in this sample may be carry-over from other donors' samples. CDR3 sequence reads: CASSIDQREVAGELFF. CDR3 bases: TGTGCCAGTAGTATAGATCAGCGGGAGGTTGCCGGGGAGCTGTTTTTT.